This is a list of T cell receptor beta chains from one sample in a study of blood T cell repertoires in COVID-19. The protocol was immunoSEQ multiplex PCR, while the TCRdb copy is restricted to in-frame clones and leaves out a portion. The sample carries 150,000 to 200,000 clones, about nine tenths recorded once. Material: peripheral blood. The receptors here all came from a woman between 45 and 60 years old with acute or convalescent COVID-19. Both conserved end residues are part of each CDR3. Each record gives: J gene, V gene, clone size, D gene, CDR3 DNA, CDR3 protein. The D gene is left open where the match is weak. Clone size is shown for a subset of rows, as once, few, many or a class of expanded clone.

J gene: TRBJ2-3
V gene: TRBV2
clone size: few
D gene: TRBD2
CDR3 DNA: TGTGCCAGCAGTGCCATAGCGGGGGGGCTTTATACGCAGTATTTT
CDR3 protein: CASSAIAGGLYTQYF

J gene: TRBJ1-1
V gene: TRBV18
clone size: NA
D gene: NA
CDR3 DNA: TGTGCCAGCTCACCACCCCAGGGCGTCTCGGACACTGAAGCTTTCTTT
CDR3 protein: CASSPPQGVSDTEAFF

J gene: TRBJ1-1
V gene: TRBV9
clone size: NA
D gene: NA
CDR3 DNA: TGTGCCAGCAGCCCTATTAGATTTACGAACACTGAAGCTTTCTTT
CDR3 protein: CASSPIRFTNTEAFF

J gene: TRBJ2-1
V gene: TRBV15
clone size: many
D gene: NA
CDR3 DNA: TGTGCCACCGAGTCTCCGGCGGGAACGGACAATGAGCAGTTCTTC
CDR3 protein: CATESPAGTDNEQFF

J gene: TRBJ1-5
V gene: TRBV9
clone size: NA
D gene: NA
CDR3 DNA: TGTGCCAGCAGCGCAGGAACAGGGCTTCAGCCCCAGCATTTT
CDR3 protein: CASSAGTGLQPQHF

J gene: TRBJ2-3
V gene: TRBV18
clone size: NA
D gene: TRBD1
CDR3 DNA: TGTGCCAGCTCCCGAGGGACAGGGGGTGGAGATACGCAGTATTTT
CDR3 protein: CASSRGTGGGDTQYF

J gene: TRBJ2-7
V gene: TRBV7-3
clone size: NA
D gene: TRBD2
CDR3 DNA: TGTGCCAGCAGCTTAAACGGGGGGGACTTTTACGAGCAGTACTTC
CDR3 protein: CASSLNGGDFYEQYF

J gene: TRBJ2-6
V gene: TRBV6-2/TRBV6-3
clone size: NA
D gene: NA
CDR3 DNA: TGTGCCAGCAGTTACGCGGCAGGGGCCAACGTCCTGACTTTC
CDR3 protein: CASSYAAGANVLTF

J gene: TRBJ2-3
V gene: TRBV7-2
clone size: NA
D gene: TRBD2
CDR3 DNA: TGTGCCAACAGCCCACTGACTAGCGGGGACCGGTATACGCAGTATTTT
CDR3 protein: CANSPLTSGDRYTQYF

J gene: TRBJ2-7
V gene: TRBV9
clone size: once
D gene: NA
CDR3 DNA: TGTGCCAGCAGCGTAGATGAGGGAGGCGACTACGAGCAGTACTTC
CDR3 protein: CASSVDEGGDYEQYF

J gene: TRBJ1-5
V gene: TRBV19
clone size: NA
D gene: NA
CDR3 DNA: TGTGCCAGTAGTATTACTCATAGCAATCAGCCCCAGCATTTT
CDR3 protein: CASSITHSNQPQHF

J gene: TRBJ2-2
V gene: TRBV5-4
clone size: NA
D gene: TRBD2
CDR3 DNA: TGTGCCAGCAGTGTGGGCGGGAGATACACCGGGGAGCTGTTTTTT
CDR3 protein: CASSVGGRYTGELFF

J gene: TRBJ2-1
V gene: TRBV4-1
clone size: many
D gene: TRBD2
CDR3 DNA: TGCGCCAGCAGCCAAGAACTAGCGGGTTACAATGAGCAGTTCTTC
CDR3 protein: CASSQELAGYNEQFF

J gene: TRBJ2-5
V gene: TRBV7-2
clone size: NA
D gene: NA
CDR3 DNA: TGTGCCAGCAGCTTTACCAGGGGAGAGACCCAGTACTTC
CDR3 protein: CASSFTRGETQYF